A selection of T cell receptor beta chains follows, all from one sample in a study of lymphopenia after photon versus proton radiotherapy. This table comes from immunoSEQ multiplex PCR, and its TCRdb copy is limited to in-frame clones, with some not included. The sample includes some 42,000 clones, about 80% of them seen just once. Specimen: peripheral blood, collected from a patient treated with proton-based radiotherapy. The receptors originated from a woman between 70 and 85 years old with pancreatic cancer. Each CDR3 is given without its conserved first and last residue.

J | V | CDR3
TRBJ2-7 | TRBV11-3 | ASRRGPTYEQY
TRBJ1-5 | TRBV7-9 | ASSLEGRNQPQH
TRBJ1-2 | TRBV19 | ASIIAANNYGYT
TRBJ2-7 | TRBV7-9 | ASSPQGYPTDEQY
TRBJ1-2 | TRBV27 | ASSLTGGDGYT
TRBJ2-7 | TRBV10-3 | AISPGTSGGEQY
TRBJ1-4 | TRBV21-1 | ASSKHATNEKLF
TRBJ2-6 | TRBV7-9 | ASSSMAEYRSGANVLT
TRBJ1-4 | TRBV19 | ASSSPGQGNEKLF
TRBJ1-6 | TRBV5-8 | ASSSGQANSPLH
TRBJ1-4 | TRBV2 | ASSSRGKGTNEKLF
TRBJ1-5 | TRBV7-2 | ASSLLSQPQH
TRBJ2-2 | TRBV7-3 | ASSPLDLGGTSGRGNTGELF
TRBJ1-6 | TRBV25-1 | ASSESDSPNSPLH
TRBJ2-3 | TRBV13 | ASSLRGRDTQY
TRBJ1-3 | TRBV2 | ASRDRVAGNTIY
TRBJ2-7 | TRBV27 | ASSLSISRVQY
TRBJ2-3 | TRBV7-8 | ASSQNAGGTSTDTQY
TRBJ2-7 | TRBV4-1 | ASSQEWGLVLEQY
TRBJ2-2 | TRBV9 | ASSESGLANTGELF
TRBJ1-6 | TRBV19 | ATRGPMNNSPLH
TRBJ2-1 | TRBV7-8 | ASTGGGSSYNEQF
TRBJ2-5 | TRBV9 | ASSVSPETQY
. | TRBV19 | ASSIGGYEQY
TRBJ2-5 | TRBV18 | ASSTTRETQY
TRBJ1-1 | TRBV7-8 | ANWDNRGQAF
TRBJ1-4 | TRBV28 | ASRLLLRGGEKLF
TRBJ1-2 | TRBV5-1 | ASSLVGTNYGYT
TRBJ2-3 | TRBV18 | ASSPFSGAETDTQY
TRBJ2-1 | TRBV7-9 | ASSLQGAPDNEQF
TRBJ2-5 | TRBV14 | ASSLRQGIQETQY
TRBJ2-5 | TRBV5-8 | ASSYGTSGETQY
TRBJ1-1 | TRBV6-5 | ASSYSTGFGTEAF
TRBJ1-6 | TRBV30 | AWSEDMLNSPLH
TRBJ1-2 | TRBV9 | ASSRSGDGYT
TRBJ2-6 | TRBV27 | ATYRTGANVLT
TRBJ2-7 | TRBV6-1 | ASSPGQTYEQY
TRBJ1-6 | TRBV9 | ASEGSGNSPLH
TRBJ1-2 | TRBV4-3 | ASSQAMGDGYT
TRBJ2-7 | TRBV11-2 | ASSPMTVPSVSYEQY
TRBJ1-2 | TRBV9 | ASSAGGNTNYGYT
TRBJ1-6 | TRBV10-3 | AISDQENNSPLH
TRBJ2-5 | TRBV7-2 | ASSLISSGSGAQETQY
TRBJ1-5 | TRBV7-2 | ASSLVGQPQH
TRBJ2-1 | TRBV7-7 | ASSLAQGDEQF
TRBJ1-5 | TRBV7-2 | ASSSQGNQPQH
TRBJ1-2 | TRBV5-1 | ASSLGQGIVNYGYT
TRBJ2-5 | TRBV20-1 | SAIKETQY
TRBJ2-5 | TRBV5-4 | ASSPRTGRGETQY
TRBJ2-7 | TRBV18 | ASSPGSNSITYEQY
TRBJ2-1 | TRBV7-2 | ASSFSRAGGDNEQF
TRBJ1-1 | TRBV27 | ASSRQDGVTEAF